This T cell receptor beta chain was sequenced for a study of OX40 agonist ivuxolimab in advanced cancers. Profiled with immunoSEQ multiplex PCR; TCRdb holds only in-frame clones, not every one. The table shows about 64,000 clones, with around 90% occurring only once. Trimming removed 8 bases from V and 1 base from J, with 11 bases in between. CDR3 length: 13 amino acids. Germline values: CDR1 MDHEN, CDR2 SYDVKM. The rearrangement uses TRBV28 and TRBJ2-5; D ambiguous. The sequences come from CD4+ or CD8+ T cells sorted from blood, collected in a trial of the OX40 agonist ivuxolimab. This TCR derives from an adult with an advanced solid tumor such as melanoma, head and neck, liver or kidney cancer. CDR3 loop: CASGLVGQETQYF. DNA of the CDR3: TGTGCCAGCGGGCTGGTGGGCCAAGAGACCCAGTACTTC.